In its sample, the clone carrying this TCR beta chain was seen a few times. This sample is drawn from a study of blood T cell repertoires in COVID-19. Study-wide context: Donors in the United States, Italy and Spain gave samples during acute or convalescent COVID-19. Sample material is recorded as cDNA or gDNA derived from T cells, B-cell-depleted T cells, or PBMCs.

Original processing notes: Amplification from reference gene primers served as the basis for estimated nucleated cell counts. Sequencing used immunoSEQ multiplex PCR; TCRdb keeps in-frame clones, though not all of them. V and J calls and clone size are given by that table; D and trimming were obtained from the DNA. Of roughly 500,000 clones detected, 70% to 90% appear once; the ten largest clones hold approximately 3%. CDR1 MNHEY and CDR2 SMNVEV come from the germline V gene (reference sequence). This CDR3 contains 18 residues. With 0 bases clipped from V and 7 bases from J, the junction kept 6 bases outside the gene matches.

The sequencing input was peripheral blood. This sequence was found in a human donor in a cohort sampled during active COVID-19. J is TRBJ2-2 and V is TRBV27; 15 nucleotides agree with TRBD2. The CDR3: CASSLSGTSGRRVGELFF. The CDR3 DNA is TGTGCCAGCAGTTTATCAGGGACTAGCGGGAGGAGGGTCGGGGAGCTGTTTTTT.